This paragraph covers one TCR beta chain sequence. Repertoires were generated with immunoSEQ multiplex PCR, while TCRdb's copy carries only in-frame clones and drops some. The data contain approximately 60,000 clones, around 88% of them singletons. This record belongs to a study of technical replicates of blood from a few donors. Unmatched junction bases numbered 8, after V lost 6 bases and J lost 7 bases. The germline V gene encodes CDR1 ENHRY and CDR2 SYGVKD. The CDR3 is 15 amino acids. The specimen was PBMCs. The clonotype was recovered from a human donor in good health. Some clones in this sample may be carry-over from other donors' samples. This chain links TRBV10-3 with TRBJ2-2; 10 nucleotides agree with TRBD2. Here the CDR3 reads CAIRKLAGDDGELFF. The CDR3 DNA sequence: TGTGCCATCAGAAAGCTAGCGGGGGATGACGGGGAGCTGTTTTTT.